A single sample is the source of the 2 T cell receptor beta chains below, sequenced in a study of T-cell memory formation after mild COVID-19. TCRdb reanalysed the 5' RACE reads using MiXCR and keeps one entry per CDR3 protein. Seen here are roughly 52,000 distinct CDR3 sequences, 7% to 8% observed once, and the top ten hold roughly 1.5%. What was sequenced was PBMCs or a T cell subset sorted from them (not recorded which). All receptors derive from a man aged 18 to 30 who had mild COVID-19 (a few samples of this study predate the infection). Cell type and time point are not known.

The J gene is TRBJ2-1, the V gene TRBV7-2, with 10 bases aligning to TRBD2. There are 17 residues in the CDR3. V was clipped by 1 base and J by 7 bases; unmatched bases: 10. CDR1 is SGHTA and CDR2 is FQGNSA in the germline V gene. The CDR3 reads CASSLERPAGGRNEQFF. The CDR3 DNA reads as TGTGCCAGCAGCTTAGAACGGCCAGCGGGGGGGAGGAATGAGCAGTTCTTC.

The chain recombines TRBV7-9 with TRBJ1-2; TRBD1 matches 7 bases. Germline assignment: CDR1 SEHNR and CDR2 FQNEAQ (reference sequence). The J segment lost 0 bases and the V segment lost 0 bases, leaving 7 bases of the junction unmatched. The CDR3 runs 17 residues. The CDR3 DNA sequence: TGTGCCAGCAGCTTAGCCAGGGGGTTTCGACCTAACTATGGCTACACCTTC. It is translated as CASSLARGFRPNYGYTF.